The entry that follows covers one T cell receptor beta chain sequence. This clone's antigen is unknown. Per-base quality was not reported, and no clone a single base away is much larger than it. The method behind the library was the immunoSEQ multiplex PCR assay. For the multiplex PCR, a mixture combining 60 forward primers for TCR Vbeta segments and 13 reverse primers for TCR Jbeta segments was used. Amplification of the CDR3 region of rearranged TCR beta genes was performed with a multiplex PCR assay on genomic DNA. On the Illumina HiSeq System, the amplified TCR beta libraries were sequenced as 87-base-pair reads. The original methods were these. In a later analysis, tens of millions of unique TCR beta chains were counted across the 500 to 700 repertoires, and around 10 million of these chains were shared by at least two donors. Raw reads were error-corrected and collapsed into unique sequences by a nearest-neighbor algorithm in which closely related sequences were merged to remove PCR and sequencing errors. V, D and J gene segments were assigned by aligning CDR3 sequences to IMGT reference sequences. For a sequence to be retained, a match of at least six nucleotides to both a V gene segment and a J gene segment was required. A rearrangement was called productive if the CDR3 had no stop codons and remained in frame with V and J, and every other rearrangement was called non-productive. CDR3 was defined by IMGT convention, running from the second conserved V-encoded cysteine to the conserved J-encoded phenylalanine. The earlier analysis of 587 of the donors excluded sequences that lacked an unambiguous match to a single V gene segment. An earlier analysis of about 590 of the donors classified V segments as functional when productive rearrangements were above 56.7% and as segregating when the standard deviation between donors was above 5%. A statistical classification framework was built for diagnosing cytomegalovirus status from the catalog of TCR beta chain sequences. V and J gene assignment, in a later analysis, came from comparing TCR nucleotide sequences with IMGT/GENE-DB human TR gene sequences. The TCRdist pipeline was used in a later analysis to assign CDR3 sequences and most-parsimonious VDJ recombination scenarios. In a later analysis, every TCR beta chain was defined by the combination of its CDR3 amino acid sequence and its V-gene family, and reads without a unique V-gene family were dropped. To address suspected cross-contamination and a sequencing artifact, a later analysis removed roughly 580 highly shared, low-generation-probability nucleotide sequences. For each public chain, a later analysis derived a clonal expansion index from normalized ranks of inferred template counts within each repertoire. Generation probabilities in a later analysis came from a VDJ recombination model fitted to out-of-frame rearrangements, and those results were checked against IGoR. In a later analysis, TCR-TCR, TCR-HLA and TCR-CMV co-occurrence was scored with hypergeometric tests, and a repertoire-size bias correction was applied to TCR pairs. False discovery rates were estimated in a later analysis by permuting HLA or CMV assignments 20 times. A later analysis grouped co-occurring TCRs with DBSCAN, adding TCRdist sequence similarity when clustering within HLA-allele-positive subsets. For co-occurrence clustering, repertoires with fewer than 30,000 or more than 120,000 public chains were excluded, along with five repertoires with anomalous nucleotide sharing. In TCRdb, the immuneACCESS table is reduced to in-frame sequences with V and J assigned. These tables do not hold every clone; where another copy was compared, an unresolved V gene accounts for under half, and the others remain unexplained. V, J and clone size were drawn from that table, and D and trimming were deduced from the DNA. The sample table holds roughly 67,000 clones, of which roughly 76% were seen once. The ten largest clones capture over 7% of the sample.

The germline V gene yields SGHNT for CDR1 and YENEEA for CDR2. There are 15 amino acids in the CDR3, from cysteine to phenylalanine inclusive. The read is trimmed to its CDR3 DNA, 45 bases read in frame from base 1. Trimming costs V 2 bases and J 2 bases, and their ends lie 12 bases apart. This sample was taken from a study of cytomegalovirus exposure and HLA in healthy donors (dated by TCRdb to the late 2010s). In the study overall: In an earlier analysis of several hundred of the donors, less than 350 Gb of sequence data and about 110 million unique TCR beta sequences from about 179 million T cells were reported. Every discovery cohort repertoire had been produced on one sequencing platform. A later analysis re-examined previously published TCR beta repertoires from 610 or so donors and added high-resolution HLA genotyping to investigate patterns of TCR occurrence. Because of strong linkage in the cohort, roughly five DR-DQ haplotypes were treated as single units for association and clustering. Donor age, sex, ethnicity and CMV serostatus were compiled together with the repertoire data. An early release covering roughly 640 HLA-typed donors comprised roughly 300 gigabases of sequencing data and roughly 85 million unique TCR sequences. Class I and class II HLA loci were covered by the typing at four-digit resolution. The study profiled the T cell repertoires of about 640 subjects by immunosequencing and related them to cytomegalovirus serostatus. Typing coverage varied by locus: roughly 629-640 donors for A, B, C, DRB1 and DQB1; roughly 510 for DQA1; more than 600 for DPA1; under 490 for DPB1. Among roughly 400 genotyped donors of the cohort, an average of roughly 230,000 unique TCR beta nucleotide sequences was sequenced per donor, of which about 19% were non-productive. In addition to the first cohort of 666 subjects, a separate validation cohort of around 110 different subjects was used. In a later genetic analysis, genome-wide SNP genotypes for about three fifths of the roughly 670 donors were used, and that subset was treated as a discovery cohort. In an earlier analysis of 587 of the donors, high-throughput TCR beta sequencing was used to judge whether each TCR beta V gene segment behaved as functional or pseudogenic. Rather than drawing on any new phenotypic data, the later analysis identified candidate immune exposures from TCR beta sequences and the way those sequences occurred across donors. The aim of the study was to test whether cataloging public T cell receptors could identify signatures of past pathogen exposure. The study combined high-throughput TCR immunosequencing, statistical association of individual TCRs with disease status, and machine learning to predict cytomegalovirus infection status. Of the approximately 400 genotyped donors, approximately 83% fell in the genetic ancestry cluster associated with self-reported Caucasian donors.

Overall study results and their limits: The presence/absence analyses assumed that sequencing depth was roughly uniform across donors, and that assumption may not be true. An earlier analysis of approximately 540 of the donors showed that most TCR beta V segments appeared in productive rearrangements either about 90% or about 30% of the time, which broadly matched IMGT annotations. Some IMGT-functional V segments, including TRBV6-2 and TRBV6-3, could not be distinguished by the 87-base-pair reads and were therefore excluded. HLA typing was unavailable for some donors at each locus, so association tests used only the typed subset. In a later analysis, more than 15,000 TCR beta sequences were associated with specific HLA alleles at a false discovery rate of 0.05. According to a later analysis, TCR association rates differed among HLA loci, with DRB1 alleles showing the most associated TCRs and HLA-C alleles showing the fewest. Several of the top co-occurrence clusters appeared to be linked to parvovirus B19, influenza, CMV and Epstein-Barr virus, according to a later analysis. The cohort was sequenced for TCR beta chains only, and without alpha or paired-chain data the features that could be detected were limited. A later genetic analysis reported fewer N-insertions in productive TCRs among donors in an Asian-associated ancestry cluster than the roughly 700-donor mean. For the cohort, immune exposure information was limited to CMV serostatus. Cytomegalovirus status was reported to be diagnosed by the classifier with high specificity and sensitivity in both the original and validation cohorts. The earlier analysis of about 600 of the donors excluded approximately 15 rarely observed V segments, including chromosome 9 orphons, because counts were too low. Compared with equally common non-associated chains, HLA-associated TCR beta chains in a later analysis were more clonally expanded and had lower generation probabilities. The authors suggested that the approach could potentially be extended to other disease states and immunological phenotypes. In a later analysis, most CMV-associated TCR beta chains were found to appear HLA-restricted, with HLA associations seemingly driven largely by CMV exposure. Most TCR sequences were observed very rarely across donors, whereas some public TCRs were present in many individuals. A further reported finding was that TCR beta sequences accurately predicted the HLA-A and HLA-B alleles for most subjects in the first cohort. A cluster of highly shared sequence variants was judged likely to be a technical artifact of the sequencing pipeline. Linkage disequilibrium might explain the correlated functional status among segregating V segments, but an unknown experimental factor could not be ruled out. V-gene and J-gene trimming of TCR beta chains was associated with a missense DCLRE1C variant in a later genetic analysis, and the association was replicated in an independent cohort. Three of the identified cytomegalovirus-associated TCR beta chains were confirmed in vitro to be specific for cytomegalovirus antigens. A total of fewer than 200 TCR beta chains were listed by the study as associated with cytomegalovirus. Assigning TCR associations to individual alleles was difficult when HLA alleles, especially DR and DQ, strongly co-occurred.

The cohort comprised fewer than 700 healthy bone marrow donors. At the time of sampling, all cohort members were nominally healthy, though unrecorded immune exposures were likely present. The donor tested CMV seropositive, placing the donor among the 250 to 350 seropositive members of the cohort. A peripheral blood sample was collected from each donor, and TCR beta sequencing was performed on peripheral blood mononuclear cells. Genomic DNA was extracted from the blood cell samples with the Qiagen DNeasy Blood Extraction Kit. The V and J genes are TRBV11-3 and TRBJ2-5; no D gene call is confident. The sequenced sample consisted of PBMCs. The TCR comes from a man aged 60 to 69 in good health and CMV-seropositive. The nucleotides read TGTGCCAGCAGCTTATTCTTCGCAGTGCAAGAGACCCAGTACTTC. The translation is CASSLFFAVQETQYF.